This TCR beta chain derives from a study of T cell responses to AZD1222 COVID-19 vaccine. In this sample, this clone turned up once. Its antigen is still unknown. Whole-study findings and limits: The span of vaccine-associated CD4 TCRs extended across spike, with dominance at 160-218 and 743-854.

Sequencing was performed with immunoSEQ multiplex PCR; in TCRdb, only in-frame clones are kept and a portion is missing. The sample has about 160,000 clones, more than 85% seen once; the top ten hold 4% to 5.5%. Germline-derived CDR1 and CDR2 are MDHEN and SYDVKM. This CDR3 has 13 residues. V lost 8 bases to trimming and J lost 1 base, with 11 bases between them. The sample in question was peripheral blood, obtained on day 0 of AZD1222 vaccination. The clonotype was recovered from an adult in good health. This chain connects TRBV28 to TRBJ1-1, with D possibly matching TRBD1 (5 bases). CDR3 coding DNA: TGTGCCAGCCTGAGGGGAGGGAACACTGAAGCTTTCTTT. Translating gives CASLRGGNTEAFF.